This TCR beta chain was captured in a study of T cell clonality in common variable immunodeficiency. The protocol was immunoSEQ multiplex PCR, while the TCRdb copy is restricted to in-frame clones and leaves out a portion. The sample is made up of tens of thousands of clones, none counted only once. Reduced serum IgG, IgA and/or IgM plus specific antibody deficiency defined CVID. Patients and controls were mostly of Caucasian heritage. Study conclusions and caveats: T cell subpopulation sequencing would be needed to explain CVID clonality. CVID subjects shared fewer TCRbeta clones than healthy controls did. Fewer deletions and N-nucleotide insertions were reportedly seen in common variable immunodeficiency TCR beta sequences.

This CDR3 is built from 13 residues. V lost 4 bases and J lost 7, with 11 bases in between. CDR1 and CDR2 (germline): LGHDT, YNNKEL (reference sequence). This clone was counted at least ten times. What it binds is unknown. The read comes to an end 3 residues before the CDR3 does, leaving the germline J gene to fill in the end. The source of this sequence is a human donor with common variable immunodeficiency. Material for sequencing was peripheral blood mononuclear cells. The rearrangement links TRBV3-1 (or the pseudogene TRBV3-2) to TRBJ1-5, with a possible D match to TRBD1 (6 bases). CDR3: CASSRKGGQPQHF. CDR3 bases read: TGTGCCAGCAGCCGGAAGGGGGGGCAGCCC.